The 30 T cell receptor beta chains given below trace back to one sample, sequenced in a study of Ad26.COV2.S vaccination and SARS-CoV-2 variants (dated by TCRdb to the early 2020s). Library preparation was by the immunoSEQ multiplex PCR assay. As stored in TCRdb, this immuneACCESS dataset retains in-frame rearrangements with V and J assigned. A fraction of the clones does not appear; measured against another copy, unresolved V genes explain less than half of the discrepancy, and the remainder lacks a known reason. Across this sample there are 350,000 to 450,000 clones, with about 90% seen only once. The top ten hold roughly 3.9% of the sample. The time point label of this sample denotes: individuals recovered from natural SARS-CoV-2 infection. Source: peripheral blood, taken after recovery from COVID-19. These receptors all stem from a human donor who had recovered from COVID-19.

Concerning this clone itself: The sample holds other DNA sequences that translate to the same CDR3. The V gene is TRBV4-1, the J gene TRBJ1-6; the D gene is possibly TRBD1 (5 bases). Trimming pared 0 bases from V and 0 bases from J, leaving 9 bases between. This CDR3 comprises 17 residues. From germline, CDR1 is MGHRA and CDR2 YSYEKL. CDR3 residues: CASSQDGGSSYNSPLHF. CDR3 nucleotide sequence: TGCGCCAGCAGCCAAGACGGGGGGAGCTCCTATAATTCACCCCTCCACTTT.

The chain joins TRBV11-3 to TRBJ1-6; D gene unclear. V was clipped by 1 base and J by 6 bases, with 7 bases between them. CDR3 size: 14 residues. Germline-derived CDR1 and CDR2 are SGHNT and YENEEA. Here the CDR3 DNA reads TGTGCCAGCAGCTTAGGAGGAATTAATTCACCCCTCCACTTT. Translated: CASSLGGINSPLHF.

The gene calls are TRBV7-2 and TRBJ1-1; unclear D gene. With 5 bases removed from V and 8 bases from J, the gap between germline ends came to 12 bases. This CDR3 is built from 12 residues. CDR1 is SGHTA, CDR2 FQGNSA, per germline. The chain's CDR3 is CASSLRSPEAFF. The CDR3 DNA is TGTGCCAGCAGCCTACGTAGCCCGGAAGCTTTCTTT.

The chain joins TRBV5-5 to TRBJ2-3; perhaps TRBD2 as D (6 bases). Germline CDR1 and CDR2: SGHKS and YYEKEE (reference sequence). With 4 bases removed from V and 0 bases from J, the gap between germline ends came to 12 bases. CDR3 length equals 15 residues. Written as DNA, the CDR3 is TGTGCCAGCAGCCCCGGGACTTCTAGCACAGATACGCAGTATTTT. Its protein is CASSPGTSSTDTQYF.

Only one count was recorded for this clone. The chain has TRBV19 and TRBJ2-5; TRBD1 matches at 9 bases. Losses at the gene ends were 4 bases for V and 5 bases for J; bases not matched to a gene: 11. Germline CDR1 LNHDA, CDR2 SQIVND (reference sequence). The CDR3 runs 16 residues. CDR3 nucleotides: TGTGCCAGTAGTACCTTGGGACAGGGCAGGCGGGAGACCCAGTACTTC. Amino acid sequence: CASSTLGQGRRETQYF.

V and J are TRBV20-1 and TRBJ2-1; 11 positions match TRBD2. Trimming at V came to 3 bases and at J to 4 bases, leaving 8 bases not matched to a gene. The CDR3 runs 16 residues. Germline lookup yields CDR1 DFQATT and CDR2 SNEGSKA (reference sequence). The CDR3 sequence: CSASRASGGQYNEQFF. In DNA, the CDR3 is TGCAGTGCTAGTCGCGCTAGCGGGGGGCAATACAATGAGCAGTTCTTC.

The rearrangement links TRBV5-1 to TRBJ2-1; D uncertain. The CDR3 runs 14 residues. The V gene's germline CDR1 is SGHRS and CDR2 YFSETQ. V was shortened by 0 bases and J by 0 bases, with 4 bases between the two germline ends. In DNA, the CDR3 is TGCGCCAGCAGCTTGGAGAGCTCCTACAATGAGCAGTTCTTC. Translation gives CASSLESSYNEQFF.

V and J are TRBV3-1 (or the pseudogene TRBV3-2) and TRBJ2-2, with D perhaps TRBD2 (6 bases). CDR3 length: 17 amino acids. Germline CDR1 reads LGHDT; CDR2 reads YNNKEL (reference sequence). Trimming took 4 bases from V and 3 from J, leaving 18 bases between them. CDR3 sequence: CASSLLGGAQDTGELFF. CDR3 sequence (DNA): TGTGCCAGCAGCCTGCTAGGCGGGGCGCAGGACACCGGGGAGCTGTTTTTT.

CDR3 nucleotide sequence: TGTGCCAGCAGCTTAGCAGGGGGCCCCTACGAGCAGTACTTC. Encoded protein: CASSLAGGPYEQYF. The V and J genes are TRBV7-8 and TRBJ2-7; 7 bases are a match to TRBD1. Looked up from germline, CDR1 is SGHVS and CDR2 is FQNEAQ. V lost 0 bases to trimming and J lost 2 bases; unmatched junction nucleotides: 1. This CDR3 comprises 14 residues.

The gene calls are TRBV27 and TRBJ1-4, with TRBD1 identical over 8 bases. Germline V gives CDR1 MNHEY, CDR2 SMNVEV (reference sequence). The CDR3 covers 15 residues. After removal of 5 bases from V and 8 bases from J, the junction contained 10 bases not matched to a gene. As DNA, the CDR3 is TGTGCCAGCAGTGTTTCGGGACAGGCCGGGGAAAAACTGTTTTTT. Its translation is CASSVSGQAGEKLFF.

The chain joins TRBV5-1 to TRBJ2-5; TRBD2 aligns across 9 bases. J gave up 3 bases and V 10 bases, and 7 bases lay outside the gene matches. Germline assignment: CDR1 SGHRS and CDR2 YFSETQ. The CDR3 sequence is 13 residues long. The CDR3 sequence is CASAASGEETQYF. Written as DNA, the CDR3 is TGCGCCTCAGCGGCTAGCGGGGAAGAGACCCAGTACTTC.

V and J are TRBV5-6 and TRBJ1-2; TRBD1 is a possible D gene (5 bases). The CDR3 runs to 13 residues. CDR1 SGHDT and CDR2 YYEEEE come from the germline V gene. Trimming stripped 6 bases from V and 5 bases from J, with 14 bases between. The CDR3 DNA sequence: TGTGCCAGCACGACTGGACAACAGTATGGCTACACCTTC. Encoded protein: CASTTGQQYGYTF.

V is TRBV5-4 and J is TRBJ2-5; possibly TRBD1 or TRBD2 for D (5 bases each). The CDR3 covers 13 residues. The ends were cut back, 4 bases at V and 1 base at J, with 8 bases in the middle. Germline CDR1 SGHNT, CDR2 YYREEE (reference sequence). CDR3: CASSGGFQETQYF. The CDR3, as DNA: TGTGCCAGCAGCGGGGGTTTCCAAGAGACCCAGTACTTC.

V and J are TRBV5-1 and TRBJ2-3; TRBD1 might be the D (5 bases). The V and J ends lost 3 bases and 0 bases respectively, with 17 bases between them. This CDR3 is built from 17 residues. The V gene's germline CDR1 is SGHRS and CDR2 YFSETQ. In DNA, the CDR3 is TGCGCCAGCAGCTCAAGACAGACAGCAACTAGCACAGATACGCAGTATTTT. This encodes CASSSRQTATSTDTQYF.

This CDR3 reads CASSQEIAGGLNEQFF. In DNA, the CDR3 is TGCGCCAGCAGCCAAGAGATAGCGGGGGGGCTCAATGAGCAGTTCTTC. The rearrangement joins TRBV4-3 to TRBJ2-1; TRBD2 matches 11 bases. The CDR3 runs 16 residues. CDR1 is LGHNA, CDR2 YSLEER, per germline. Losses at the gene ends were 0 bases for V and 6 bases for J; bases not matched to a gene: 4.

The V gene is TRBV2, the J gene TRBJ2-7; perhaps TRBD2 as D (6 bases). Germline V CDR1 and CDR2: SNHLY, FYNNEI. V dropped 11 bases and J dropped 6 bases, with 17 bases sitting between them. There are 12 residues in the CDR3. The CDR3, as DNA: TGTGCCGCGCCGGGCGGAGGGACCGAGCAGTACTTC. Translating it yields CAAPGGGTEQYF.

The chain combines TRBV11-2 with TRBJ1-1, with TRBD1 identical over 7 bases. Germline assignment: CDR1 SGHAT and CDR2 FQNNGV. The CDR3 runs 15 residues. Trimming at V came to 5 bases and at J to 0 bases, leaving 6 bases not matched to a gene. CDR3 bases: TGTGCCAGCAGCAAACAGGGGACCGTGAACACTGAAGCTTTCTTT. It is translated as CASSKQGTVNTEAFF.

This sequence joins TRBV9 and TRBJ1-6; 7 positions agree with TRBD1. The CDR3 is 15 residues long. Per germline, CDR1 SGDLS and CDR2 YYNGEE. The V and J ends lost 3 bases and 9 bases, in that order; junction bases with no gene match: 9. CDR3 protein: CASSARRSGGSPLHF. CDR3 nucleotide sequence: TGTGCCAGCAGCGCCCGCCGCTCAGGGGGTTCACCCCTCCACTTT. The whole variable domain, remainder taken from reference TRBV9 and TRBJ1-6, is DSGVTQTPKHLITATGQRVTLRCSPRSGDLSVYWYQQSLDQGLQFLIQYYNGEERAKGNILERFSAQQFPDLHSELNLSSLELGDSALYFCASSARRSGGSPLHFGNGTRLTVT.

The chain carries TRBV3-1 (or the pseudogene TRBV3-2) and TRBJ2-7; 8 bases are shared with TRBD2. This CDR3 spans 16 amino acids. CDR1 is LGHDT, CDR2 YNNKEL, per germline (reference sequence). V trimming: 3 bases; J trimming: 2 bases; junction bases outside the gene matches: 9. The CDR3 DNA reads TGTGCCAGCAGCCAGGGATTATTAGCGGGGACCTACGAGCAGTACTTC. Its protein product is CASSQGLLAGTYEQYF.

The chain carries TRBV7-3 and TRBJ1-3; 9 positions match TRBD1. V trimming: 5 bases; J trimming: 4 bases; junction bases outside the gene matches: 9. This CDR3 has 16 amino acids. In germline, CDR1 is SGHTA, CDR2 FQGTGA. For the CDR3, the DNA is TGTGCCAGCAGCCCCGACACCGGGACAGGGGGAAACACCATATATTTT. Translated: CASSPDTGTGGNTIYF.

This chain connects TRBV5-1 to TRBJ2-2, with 7 bases aligning to TRBD1. The length of the CDR3 is 14 residues. Trimming cost V 6 bases and J 0 bases; bases outside gene matches: 2. The germline gives CDR1 SGHRS, CDR2 YFSETQ. This CDR3 is CASTGTANTGELFF. The CDR3 coding sequence is TGCGCCAGCACCGGGACAGCGAACACCGGGGAGCTGTTTTTT.

The chain is built from TRBV14 and TRBJ2-7; 11 bases align to TRBD2. This CDR3 comprises 14 residues. From germline, CDR1 is SGHDN and CDR2 FVKESK. The V gene end was trimmed by 4 bases and the J gene end by 3 bases; junction bases not matched to a gene: 2. The CDR3 loop is CASSRGTSGYEQYF. As DNA, the CDR3 is TGTGCCAGCAGCCGGGGGACTAGCGGCTACGAGCAGTACTTC. Supplemented by reference TRBV14 and TRBJ2-7, the full variable domain reads EAGVTQFPSHSVIEKGQTVTLRCDPISGHDNLYWYRRVMGKEIKFLLHFVKESKQDESGMPNNRFLAERTGGTYSTLKVQPAELEDSGVYFCASSRGTSGYEQYFGPGTRLTVT.

The CDR3 region is CASSLSRQTNPNEQFF. The CDR3 nucleotides are TGTGCCAGCAGCTTATCCCGACAGACCAACCCTAATGAGCAGTTCTTC. This chain connects TRBV7-3 to TRBJ2-1, with D possibly TRBD1 on 5 matching bases. CDR1 and CDR2 from the germline V gene are SGHTA and FQGTGA. Trimming left V 2 bases short and J 7 bases short, with 18 bases between. CDR3 size: 16 residues.

The chain employs TRBV19 and TRBJ1-1; no clear D. CDR1 is LNHDA and CDR2 is SQIVND in the germline V gene (reference sequence). V lost 1 base and J 0 bases, leaving 6 bases between the germline ends. CDR3 size: 14 residues. Here the CDR3 reads CASSIVTLNTEAFF. The DNA of the CDR3 is TGTGCCAGTAGTATAGTCACCTTGAACACTGAAGCTTTCTTT.

This chain connects TRBV11-3 to TRBJ2-5, with TRBD2 identical over 10 bases. V was pared by 1 base and J by 5 bases, with 4 bases of the junction left unmatched. The CDR3 spans 15 residues. Germline lookup yields CDR1 SGHNT and CDR2 YENEEA. The CDR3 nucleotides read TGTGCCAGCAGCTTAGGAGCGGGGGGGCCGGAGACCCAGTACTTC. Its protein product is CASSLGAGGPETQYF.

The genes are TRBV18 and TRBJ1-2, with a weak D call TRBD1 (5 bases). This CDR3 has 16 amino acids. The V and J ends lost 1 base and 5 bases respectively, with 17 bases between them. The germline V gene encodes CDR1 KGHSH and CDR2 LQKENI. CDR3 in amino acids: CASSPQKKDGGYGYTF. Here the CDR3 DNA reads TGTGCCAGCTCACCACAAAAAAAGGACGGGGGATATGGCTACACCTTC.

The CDR3 here is CASSKQGADTGELFF. The DNA of the CDR3 is TGTGCCAGCAGTAAACAGGGGGCGGACACCGGGGAGCTGTTTTTT. The chain has TRBV6-7 and TRBJ2-2, with 9 bases fitting TRBD1. TRBV6-7 is identified as an open reading frame with a role that is uncertain. Trimming cost V 5 bases and J 3 bases; bases outside gene matches: 4. The CDR3 contains 15 residues.

The chain recombines TRBV2 with TRBJ1-1; D possibly corresponds to TRBD1 (5 bases). Germline V gene data show CDR1 as SNHLY and CDR2 as FYNNEI. The CDR3 totals 12 residues. Deletions cut 8 bases from V and 0 bases from J, with 7 bases between. DNA for the CDR3: TGTGCCAGCCGGACATTGAACACTGAAGCTTTCTTT. Amino acid sequence: CASRTLNTEAFF.

A few counts support this clone. The rearrangement uses TRBV6-6 and TRBJ1-2; the match to TRBD1 covers 9 bases. Germline V gene sequence: CDR1 MNHNY, CDR2 SVGAGI (reference sequence). This CDR3 has 14 amino acids. V was pared by 2 bases and J by 5 bases, with 3 bases of the junction left unmatched. Written as DNA, the CDR3 is TGTGCCAGCAGTTACCGGGACAGGGCGTATGGCTACACCTTC. Its protein is CASSYRDRAYGYTF.

The gene calls are TRBV10-1 and TRBJ2-2; no reliable D call. Germline lookup yields CDR1 WNHNN and CDR2 SYGVQD (reference sequence). The germline V and J ends were trimmed by 2 bases and 3 bases, with 7 bases remaining between them. The CDR3 spans 14 residues. The CDR3 bases are TGCGCCAGCAGTGAGAGGCTGGACACCGGGGAGCTGTTTTTT. Protein: CASSERLDTGELFF.